What follows are 26 T cell receptor beta chains derived from one specimen sequenced in a study of control samples from healthy donors and cancer patients. Here immunoSEQ multiplex PCR was the method, and the copy in TCRdb shows in-frame clones only, minus some. The sample consists of 150,000 or so clones, roughly 93% of them appearing once. Source material: blood. The receptors were sampled from a man younger than 30 in good health.

This rearrangement joins TRBV6-5 to TRBJ1-1; D is unresolved. The V gene's germline CDR1 is MNHEY and CDR2 SVGAGI. There are 14 residues in the CDR3. V lost 6 bases, J lost 5 bases, and 16 bases lay in between. The CDR3 nucleotides are TGTGCCAGCAGCGTCTTCCTAGAGGGAACTGAAGCTTTCTTT. Protein product: CASSVFLEGTEAFF.

This clone was found once. V and J are TRBV6-5 and TRBJ2-7, with TRBD2 matching 11 bases. J lost 2 bases, V lost 7 bases, and 7 bases had no gene match. The germline gives CDR1 MNHEY, CDR2 SVGAGI. The CDR3 contains 15 residues. This CDR3 is CASTDLAGGTYEQYF. The CDR3 coding sequence is TGTGCCAGCACCGATTTAGCGGGGGGGACCTACGAGCAGTACTTC.

CDR3: CASSRTSGSSYNEQFF. CDR3 coding DNA: TGTGCCAGCAGCCGGACTAGCGGGAGCTCCTACAATGAGCAGTTCTTC. The V call is TRBV5-4, the J call TRBJ2-1, with 13 bases matching TRBD2. After removal of 4 bases from V and 0 bases from J, the junction contained 1 base not matched to a gene. The CDR3 sequence is 16 residues long. From germline, CDR1 is SGHNT and CDR2 YYREEE (reference sequence).

The rearrangement joins TRBV7-9 to TRBJ1-2, with a possible D match to TRBD1 (5 bases). This CDR3 has 14 amino acids. Germline V gene data show CDR1 as SEHNR and CDR2 as FQNEAQ (reference sequence). The ends were cut back, 2 bases at V and 4 bases at J, with 11 bases in the middle. DNA of the CDR3: TGTGCCAGCAGCTTAAGACCAGGGCCCTATGGCTACACCTTC. Translation gives CASSLRPGPYGYTF. The full variable domain, completed using reference TRBV7-9 and TRBJ1-2, is DTGVSQNPRHKITKRGQNVTFRCDPISEHNRLYWYRQTLGQGPEFLTYFQNEAQLEKSRLLSDRFSAERPKGSFSTLEIQRTEQGDSAMYLCASSLRPGPYGYTFGSGTRLTVV.

The J gene is TRBJ2-7, the V gene TRBV6-5, with D possibly being TRBD1 (5 bases). The CDR3 contains 15 residues. CDR1 and CDR2 from the germline V gene are MNHEY and SVGAGI. V lost 0 bases and J 2 bases, leaving 11 bases between the germline ends. The CDR3 region is CASSYSQGSPYEQYF. The CDR3 DNA sequence: TGTGCCAGCAGTTACTCCCAGGGAAGCCCCTACGAGCAGTACTTC.

This clone came up once. The chain joins TRBV19 to TRBJ2-7, with D possibly matching TRBD2 (5 bases). With 5 bases removed from V and 4 bases from J, the gap between germline ends came to 18 bases. This CDR3 has 15 residues. Looked up from germline, CDR1 is LNHDA and CDR2 is SQIVND (reference sequence). The CDR3 DNA reads TGTGCCAGTAGTCCCAGCGGAGAACCCACATACGAGCAGTACTTC. Protein product: CASSPSGEPTYEQYF.

This chain links TRBV28 with TRBJ2-7; D is unclear. CDR3 length: 14 amino acids. V shed 3 bases and J shed 6 bases, with 15 bases lying between them. The germline V gene encodes CDR1 MDHEN and CDR2 SYDVKM. The CDR3 is CASSFVPRLGEQYF. The CDR3 coding sequence is TGTGCCAGCAGTTTTGTTCCGCGGTTGGGCGAGCAGTACTTC.

The V gene is TRBV10-3, the J gene TRBJ1-5; 10 nucleotides line up with TRBD1. Unmatched junction bases numbered 6, after V lost 2 bases and J lost 2 bases. The CDR3 is 17 residues long. Germline loops: CDR1 ENHRY, CDR2 SYGVKD. The CDR3 nucleotides read TGTGCCATCAGTGAGGGGACAGGGGTGGGAGGCAATCAGCCCCAGCATTTT. It specifies CAISEGTGVGGNQPQHF.

This rearrangement joins TRBV7-6 to TRBJ2-7, with D unresolved. CDR1 is SGHVS and CDR2 is FNYEAQ in the germline V gene. The CDR3 spans 15 residues. Trimming stripped 2 bases from V and 3 bases from J, with 14 bases between. DNA of the CDR3: TGTGCCAGCAGCTTAAAGGTCGGCCCGCACTACGAGCAGTACTTC. Amino acids: CASSLKVGPHYEQYF.

J is TRBJ2-3 and V is TRBV7-2; D might be TRBD1 (5 bases). The CDR3 consists of 15 residues. Germline CDR1 reads SGHTA; CDR2 reads FQGNSA. V was trimmed by 2 bases and J by 2 bases, leaving 11 bases between them. CDR3 sequence: CASSLRGPNTDTQYF. The CDR3 coding sequence is TGTGCCAGCAGCTTAAGGGGTCCCAACACAGATACGCAGTATTTT.

V and J are TRBV6-2 or TRBV6-3 and TRBJ2-1; D is unresolved. With 0 bases removed from V and 13 bases from J, the gap between germline ends came to 16 bases. The germline V gene has CDR1 MNHEY and CDR2 SVGEGT. The CDR3 sequence is 14 residues long. CDR3 protein: CASSYSSRLGPQFF. The CDR3 DNA is TGTGCCAGCAGTTACTCGAGCAGACTCGGTCCCCAGTTCTTC.

J is TRBJ2-1 and V is TRBV27, with 8 bases that match TRBD2. CDR1 is MNHEY, CDR2 SMNVEV, per germline (reference sequence). Trimming removed 6 bases from V and 7 bases from J; junction bases left unmatched: 8. The CDR3 spans 14 residues. The CDR3 is CASRPIAGKNEQFF. The DNA of the CDR3 is TGTGCCAGCAGACCCATAGCGGGGAAAAATGAGCAGTTCTTC.

V gene TRBV7-8 combines with J gene TRBJ1-5; D call uncertain. Germline values: CDR1 SGHVS, CDR2 FQNEAQ. There are 16 residues in the CDR3. Trimming left V 1 base short and J 0 bases short, with 10 bases between. The CDR3 loop reads CASSLDPGYSNQPQHF. CDR3 DNA: TGTGCCAGCAGCTTAGATCCGGGTTATAGCAATCAGCCCCAGCATTTT.

The chain combines TRBV6-5 with TRBJ2-1, with TRBD1 identical over 9 bases. Germline V gene sequence: CDR1 MNHEY, CDR2 SVGAGI. Unmatched junction bases numbered 9, after V lost 6 bases and J lost 6 bases. The CDR3 loop spans 15 amino acids. The CDR3 reads CASSLDRGSFNEQFF. The CDR3 bases are TGTGCCAGCAGCCTTGACAGGGGGAGTTTCAATGAGCAGTTCTTC.

The chain carries TRBV5-1 and TRBJ2-7; D is unresolved. The V gene's germline CDR1 is SGHRS and CDR2 YFSETQ. V was clipped by 0 bases and J by 6 bases, with 10 bases between them. This CDR3 has 13 amino acids. The CDR3 reads CASSLEAPLEQYF. The CDR3 DNA sequence: TGCGCCAGCAGCTTGGAGGCCCCTCTCGAGCAGTACTTC.

This clone was counted between two and nine times. The V and J genes are TRBV3-1 (or the pseudogene TRBV3-2) and TRBJ2-7; a possible D gene is TRBD2 (6 bases). The CDR3 is 14 amino acids. V gave up 1 base and J gave up 4 bases, with 11 bases separating them. Germline V gives CDR1 LGHDT, CDR2 YNNKEL (reference sequence). The CDR3 loop is CASSQGWEAYEQYF. CDR3 coding DNA: TGTGCCAGCAGCCAAGGGTGGGAGGCTTACGAGCAGTACTTC.

Only one count was recorded for this clone. V gene TRBV27 combines with J gene TRBJ1-1; D is ambiguous. Trimming pared 4 bases from V and 8 bases from J, leaving 14 bases between. This CDR3 contains 13 residues. Germline CDR1 reads MNHEY; CDR2 reads SMNVEV (reference sequence). In nucleotides, the CDR3 is TGTGCCAGCAGTTGGTCCCCGCGGGCAGAAGCTTTCTTT. Protein product: CASSWSPRAEAFF.

The chain has TRBV19 and TRBJ1-4, with a possible D match to TRBD1 (5 bases). The CDR3 runs 13 residues. Germline V gives CDR1 LNHDA, CDR2 SQIVND (reference sequence). The V end lost 7 bases, the J end lost 3 bases, and 9 bases lay between the germline ends. The CDR3 sequence: CASTGWANEKLFF. The CDR3 DNA is TGTGCCAGTACAGGGTGGGCTAATGAAAAACTGTTTTTT.

The chain joins TRBV21-1 to TRBJ1-4. TRBV21-1 is tagged as a pseudogene. The CDR3 is 19 amino acids. CDR3 loop: CASSKDGVVFGRGGEKLFF. DNA for the CDR3: TGTGCCAGCAGCAAAGATGGTGTCGTGTTTGGCAGGGGGGGTGAAAAACTGTTTTTT.

The chain carries TRBV7-8 and TRBJ2-3, with 13 bases aligning to TRBD2. The junction had 15 bases not matched to a gene; V was cut back by 7 bases and J by 2 bases. CDR1 is SGHVS, CDR2 FQNEAQ, per germline. This CDR3 region has 19 residues. In nucleotides, the CDR3 is TGTGCCAGCACCCGATTGCGACCACTAGCGGGAGGGGACACAGATACGCAGTATTTT. This gives the protein CASTRLRPLAGGDTDTQYF.

The chain carries TRBV4-2 and TRBJ1-1; D gene unclear. The CDR3 is made up of 19 amino acids. V was pared by 0 bases and J by 10 bases, with 30 bases between. CDR1 is LGHNA, CDR2 YNFKEQ, per germline. CDR3 sequence reads: CASSQDETGRSSRGVIAFF. The CDR3 DNA reads TGTGCCAGCAGCCAAGATGAAACCGGCAGGTCCTCACGGGGTGTAATAGCTTTCTTT.

The chain links TRBV25-1 to TRBJ2-1; D is perhaps TRBD2 (6 bases). The V end was cut by 4 bases, the J end by 3 bases, with 19 bases between. Germline values: CDR1 MGHDK, CDR2 SYGVNS. CDR3 length: 17 residues. The CDR3 sequence is CASSVSIGGTVYNEQFF. The DNA of the CDR3 is TGTGCCAGCAGTGTCTCAATAGGAGGGACGGTCTACAATGAGCAGTTCTTC.

The CDR3 spells CASSLGGPNQPQHF. CDR3 in DNA: TGTGCCAGCAGCTTAGGGGGACCCAATCAGCCCCAGCATTTT. The chain uses TRBV5-4 and TRBJ1-5, with a weak D call TRBD1 (6 bases). Trimming cost V 2 bases and J 3 bases, with 9 bases left between them. CDR3 length equals 14 residues. The germline V gene has CDR1 SGHNT and CDR2 YYREEE (reference sequence).

The rearrangement links TRBV5-4 to TRBJ1-1; D gene uncertain. This CDR3 contains 17 residues. Trimming took 1 base from V and 1 from J, leaving 17 bases between them. The germline gives CDR1 SGHNT, CDR2 YYREEE (reference sequence). In DNA form, the CDR3 reads TGTGCCAGCAGCTTGATGAAGGCGCCAGAGACGAACACTGAAGCTTTCTTT. Amino acids: CASSLMKAPETNTEAFF.

The CDR3 is CSASQGQGEKLFF. The CDR3, as DNA: TGCAGTGCTAGTCAGGGACAGGGAGAAAAACTGTTTTTT. The rearrangement links TRBV20-1 to TRBJ1-4; 9 bases fit TRBD1. With 3 bases clipped from V and 8 bases from J, the junction kept 4 bases outside the gene matches. The length of the CDR3 is 13 residues. The germline CDR1 and CDR2 sequences are DFQATT and SNEGSKA (reference sequence).

The V call is TRBV13, the J call TRBJ2-3; D could derive from TRBD1 or TRBD2 (6 bases each). CDR1 is PRHDT and CDR2 is FYEKMQ in the germline V gene (reference sequence). CDR3 length: 15 amino acids. V was pared by 4 bases and J by 3 bases, with 14 bases between. CDR3 amino acids: CASSSVGGGTDTQYF. The CDR3 DNA is TGTGCCAGCAGCTCCGTCGGGGGCGGGACAGATACGCAGTATTTT.